These 21 T cell receptor beta chains share one sample of origin, sequenced in a study of T cells in Graves' hyperthyroidism and ophthalmopathy. RNA transcripts yielded amplified TCR beta CDR3 regions. Carried out on the TCR CDR3, a first-round RT-PCR used the HTBI primer set. TCRdb recomputed calls from the multiplex PCR reads with MiXCR, one row per CDR3 protein. This table holds hundreds of thousands of distinct CDR3 sequences, around 15% found once. Sequenced sample: blood. Source of these receptors: a woman in her forties with Graves' ophthalmopathy.

Ten or more counts support this clonotype. V gene TRBV27 combines with J gene TRBJ2-3; 10 bases match TRBD1. Germline CDR1 is MNHEY and CDR2 is SMNVEV (reference sequence). The CDR3 is made up of 17 amino acids. V dropped 6 bases and J dropped 3; count of bases not matched to a gene: 12. CDR3 in amino acids: CASRRGTGADSTDTQYF. CDR3 bases: TGTGCCAGCAGGCGTGGGACAGGGGCAGATTCAACAGATACGCAGTATTTT.

This clonotype was recorded a few times. The chain carries TRBV5-1 and TRBJ1-1; maybe TRBD1 (5 bases). The CDR3 loop spans 15 amino acids. Germline assignment: CDR1 SGHRS and CDR2 YFSETQ. With 4 bases removed from V and 5 bases from J, the gap between germline ends came to 18 bases. DNA of the CDR3: TGCGCCAGCAGCCTCGGGCGGGGGTTGGAGACTGAAGCTTTCTTT. Its translation is CASSLGRGLETEAFF.

This clonotype was observed at least ten times. The chain links TRBV3-1 to TRBJ2-1; TRBD2 matches 9 bases. The V gene's germline CDR1 is LGHDT and CDR2 YNNKEL (reference sequence). The CDR3 runs to 17 residues. The V segment lost 4 bases and the J segment 4 bases; nucleotides outside the gene matches: 11. The CDR3 region has the DNA TGTGCCAGCAGCCTCACTATGTGGGCGGGAGGGTACAATGAGCAGTTCTTC. Protein sequence: CASSLTMWAGGYNEQFF.

This clonotype was detected ten times or more. The gene calls are TRBV11-2 and TRBJ2-7; unclear D gene. V was shortened by 1 base and J by 4 bases, with 5 bases between the two germline ends. This CDR3 is 12 amino acids long. CDR1 is SGHAT and CDR2 is FQNNGV in the germline V gene. DNA of the CDR3: TGTGCCAGCAGCTTAGCTCAGTACGAGCAGTACTTC. This sequence encodes CASSLAQYEQYF.

This chain uses TRBV20-1 with TRBJ2-7; 8 bases match TRBD1. V dropped 3 bases and J dropped 4; count of bases not matched to a gene: 5. Germline V gene data show CDR1 as DFQATT and CDR2 as SNEGSKA (reference sequence). The CDR3 has 13 amino acids. The CDR3 DNA reads as TGCAGTGCTAGTGGGACAGGTCAGTACGAGCAGTACTTC. It translates to CSASGTGQYEQYF.

The sample holds many counts of this clonotype. This chain connects TRBV2 to TRBJ1-2, with no clear D. V was cut by 10 bases and J by 5 bases, with 20 bases left in between. Germline V gene sequence: CDR1 SNHLY, CDR2 FYNNEI. The CDR3 runs to 14 residues. The chain's CDR3 is CATDPRGMVYGYTF. The CDR3 region has the DNA TGTGCCACCGATCCGCGGGGAATGGTGTATGGCTACACCTTC.

This clonotype showed up many times. The V gene is TRBV7-2, the J gene TRBJ2-5; 9 bases map to TRBD2. With V trimmed by 5 bases and J by 5 bases, 6 bases remained unmatched. Per germline, CDR1 SGHTA and CDR2 FQGNSA. The CDR3 has 14 residues. The CDR3 protein is CASSLSGSGETQYF. The CDR3 DNA sequence: TGTGCCAGCAGCCTTAGCGGGAGCGGCGAGACCCAGTACTTC. Full variable domain (rest looked up from reference TRBV7-2 and TRBJ2-5): GAGVSQSPSNKVTEKGKDVELRCDPISGHTALYWYRQSLGQGLEFLIYFQGNSAPDKSGLPSDRFSAERTGGSVSTLTIQRTQQEDSAVYLCASSLSGSGETQYFGPGTRLLVL.

The rearrangement uses TRBV7-3 and TRBJ1-6, with TRBD1 matching 7 bases. CDR1 is SGHTA, CDR2 FQGTGA, per germline. The CDR3 consists of 14 residues. Trimming at V came to 5 bases and at J to 7 bases, leaving 5 bases not matched to a gene. CDR3 nucleotide sequence: TGTGCCAGCAGCCCGGGGGACAGAAATTCACCCCTCCACTTT. Its translation: CASSPGDRNSPLHF.

The chain recombines TRBV12-3 or TRBV12-4 with TRBJ2-5; the D gene could be TRBD1 or TRBD2 (5 bases each). V was shortened by 3 bases and J by 2 bases, with 10 bases between the two germline ends. The CDR3 has 14 residues. The chain's CDR3 is CASSFYGGQETQYF. CDR3 sequence (DNA): TGTGCCAGCAGTTTTTATGGGGGACAAGAGACCCAGTACTTC.

This clonotype showed up many times. The chain carries TRBV15 and TRBJ2-3, with a possible D match to TRBD1 (5 bases). This CDR3 has 15 amino acids. Trimming removed 3 bases at V and 1 base at J, with 11 bases between. Germline CDR1 LNHNV, CDR2 YYDKDF (reference sequence). In DNA form, the CDR3 reads TGTGCCACCAGCAGGGATCAGGGTGGCACAGATACGCAGTATTTT. Amino acid sequence: CATSRDQGGTDTQYF. Full variable domain (rest looked up from reference TRBV15 and TRBJ2-3): DAMVIQNPRYQVTQFGKPVTLSCSQTLNHNVMYWYQQKSSQAPKLLFHYYDKDFNNEADTPDNFQSRRPNTSFCFLDIRSPGLGDTAMYLCATSRDQGGTDTQYFGPGTRLTVL.

V is TRBV29-1 and J is TRBJ1-1, with 7 bases lining up with TRBD1. V trimming: 7 bases; J trimming: 4 bases; junction bases outside the gene matches: 9. Germline CDR1 reads SQVTM; CDR2 reads ANQGSEA. CDR3 size: 13 residues. The CDR3 sequence is CSANRGEVTEAFF. The CDR3 DNA is TGCAGCGCTAACAGGGGCGAGGTCACTGAAGCTTTCTTT.

Here the CDR3 reads CSARDAGGANTGELFF. Written as DNA, the CDR3 is TGCAGTGCTAGAGATGCGGGAGGAGCGAACACCGGGGAGCTGTTTTTT. The genes are TRBV20-1 and TRBJ2-2; 8 bases line up with TRBD2. The CDR3 extends over 16 amino acids. The V gene's germline CDR1 is DFQATT and CDR2 SNEGSKA (reference sequence). The V segment lost 0 bases and the J segment 0 bases; nucleotides outside the gene matches: 3.

In this sample, this clonotype turned up many times. This sequence joins TRBV20-1 and TRBJ2-1, with 9 positions matching TRBD2. The CDR3 is made up of 13 amino acids. Germline trimming cut 3 bases from V and 6 bases from J; bases unmatched to any gene: 3. Germline CDR1 and CDR2: DFQATT and SNEGSKA (reference sequence). The chain's CDR3 is CSASRTSANEQFF. The CDR3 DNA reads as TGCAGTGCTAGCAGGACTAGCGCCAATGAGCAGTTCTTC.

This clonotype was seen ten or more times. The CDR3 sequence: CASSSGLRQGDATNEKLFF. CDR3 nucleotides: TGTGCCAGCAGTTCCGGGTTGAGACAGGGGGACGCAACTAATGAAAAACTGTTTTTT. The V call is TRBV28, the J call TRBJ1-4; TRBD1 matches at 9 bases. V lost 4 bases and J lost 0; bases outside the gene matches: 12. Germline V gene lookup returns CDR1 MDHEN and CDR2 SYDVKM. This CDR3 has 19 residues.

This clonotype was counted ten times or more. V usage is TRBV7-9 and J usage is TRBJ1-1, with D maybe TRBD1 (5 bases). Trimming took off 5 bases at V and 0 bases at J, with 16 bases between the two ends. The CDR3 consists of 16 residues. Germline V CDR1 and CDR2: SEHNR, FQNEAQ (reference sequence). The CDR3 here is CASSPRRGSMNTEAFF. CDR3 DNA: TGTGCCAGCAGCCCCAGAAGGGGCAGTATGAACACTGAAGCTTTCTTT.

This clonotype has more than one count but fewer than ten. The chain links TRBV20-1 to TRBJ2-1; TRBD2 aligns across 11 bases. The germline V gene encodes CDR1 DFQATT and CDR2 SNEGSKA (reference sequence). This CDR3 contains 16 residues. Trimming removed 0 bases from V and 7 bases from J; junction bases left unmatched: 8. The CDR3 protein is CSARELTSGSINEQFF. CDR3 DNA sequence: TGCAGTGCTAGAGAGCTAACTAGCGGGAGCATAAATGAGCAGTTCTTC.

A few counts support this clonotype. This chain connects TRBV29-1 to TRBJ2-7; possibly TRBD1 for D (5 bases). This CDR3 contains 13 residues. Trimming removed 4 bases from V and 0 bases from J, with 10 bases in between. Germline loops: CDR1 SQVTM, CDR2 ANQGSEA. In DNA, the CDR3 is TGCAGCGTTGCCGACAGTTCCTCCTACGAGCAGTACTTC. Translation gives CSVADSSSYEQYF.

This clonotype was counted ten times or more. The V and J genes are TRBV3-1 and TRBJ1-1; D unresolved. The CDR3 loop spans 14 amino acids. Germline V gives CDR1 LGHDT, CDR2 YNNKEL (reference sequence). Trimming took 1 base from V and 1 from J, leaving 7 bases between them. The CDR3 reads CASSQVIQNTEAFF. The DNA of the CDR3 is TGTGCCAGCAGCCAAGTGATTCAGAACACTGAAGCTTTCTTT.

Ten or more counts support this clonotype. V is TRBV12-3 or TRBV12-4 and J is TRBJ2-1, with D unclear. The CDR3 totals 17 residues. Trimming removed 6 bases from V and 2 bases from J, with 20 bases in between. CDR3 nucleotide sequence: TGTGCCAGCAGGGGAAGCGCGCAAAGCAGCACCTACAATGAGCAGTTCTTC. Its translation is CASRGSAQSSTYNEQFF.

This chain's CDR3 is CASSSEEGAEFF. The CDR3 DNA reads as TGTGCCAGCAGCTCAGAAGAGGGGGCGGAGTTCTTC. This chain links TRBV11-1 with TRBJ2-1; TRBD1 matches at 7 bases. The CDR3 spans 12 residues. The J segment lost 14 bases and the V segment lost 4 bases, leaving 8 bases of the junction unmatched. Germline-derived CDR1 and CDR2 are SGHAT and FQDESV (reference sequence).

This clonotype was seen only a few times. The chain joins TRBV5-1 to TRBJ2-1; perhaps TRBD2 as D (7 bases). Germline CDR1 and CDR2: SGHRS and YFSETQ. This CDR3 is built from 13 residues. The V gene lost 3 bases and the J gene lost 7 bases, with 11 bases spanning the gap. The CDR3 protein is CASSWEGGNEQFF. The DNA for the CDR3 is TGCGCCAGCAGCTGGGAGGGGGGGAATGAGCAGTTCTTC.